Listed below are T cell receptor beta chains from one sample, sequenced in a study of identical twins. TCRdb processed the 5' RACE reads anew with MiXCR; each CDR3 protein has one entry. Here the sample spans about 690,000 distinct CDR3 sequences, around 20% being singletons. This same sample was also taken into another study, of T cells expressing NK-cell markers.

Material for sequencing was PBMCs. These TCRs come from a woman aged 18 to 35 in good health. Both conserved end residues are part of each CDR3. Fields, in order: D gene, J gene, V gene, clone size, CDR3 DNA, CDR3 protein. A D gene is named only where the DNA matches it firmly. Size is omitted from some rows. Given values are once, few, many or a class for expanded clones.

-	TRBJ2-5	TRBV27	-	TGTGCCAGCAGTCACCTCCGGAGGGAAGAGACCCAGTACTTC	CASSHLRREETQYF
-	TRBJ1-2	TRBV5-1	many	TGCGCCAGCAGCTTGTCCTCGGAGGGAAGGGGCGGCTACACCTTC	CASSLSSEGRGGYTF
-	TRBJ1-2	TRBV10-2	many	TGCGCCAGCAGTGGTTCTTCCGCGGGTACTGGCTACACCTTC	CASSGSSAGTGYTF
-	TRBJ1-3	TRBV12-3/TRBV12-4	-	TGTGCCAGCAGTTTATCCTTCCAGCCTGGAAACACCATATATTTT	CASSLSFQPGNTIYF
TRBD1	TRBJ1-2	TRBV5-6	-	TGTGCCAGCAGCCCTGACAGGGAGGGCTACACCTTC	CASSPDREGYTF
-	TRBJ2-7	TRBV23-1	-	TGCGCCAGCAGTCAATCGGCTAGTAATTACGAGCAGTACTTC	CASSQSASNYEQYF
-	TRBJ2-1	TRBV20-1	few	TGCAGTGCTAGTTGGTCGGACAATGAGCAGTTCTTC	CSASWSDNEQFF
TRBD1	TRBJ1-2	TRBV20-1	-	TGCAGTGCCCCAGGGGGCGCGAAAGGCTACACCTTC	CSAPGGAKGYTF
-	TRBJ1-1	TRBV3-1	-	TGTGCCAGCAGTAAAACGGGGGCGCAGTCTGAAGCTTTCTTT	CASSKTGAQSEAFF
TRBD2	TRBJ2-1	TRBV20-1	-	TGCAGTGCTAGACTAGCGGTCCACAATGAGCAGTTCTTC	CSARLAVHNEQFF
-	TRBJ2-1	TRBV3-1	-	TGTGCCAGCAGCCATGACGATCGCTCCTACAATGAGCAGTTCTTC	CASSHDDRSYNEQFF
-	TRBJ2-7	TRBV10-3	few	TGTGCCATCAGTGCTATTAGGGGTGAGCAGTACTTC	CAISAIRGEQYF
-	TRBJ2-7	TRBV7-2	once	TGTGCCAGCAGCAAAATAGCAGGGGGAGGCTACGAGCAGTACTTC	CASSKIAGGGYEQYF
-	TRBJ1-2	TRBV12-5	few	TGTGCTAGTGGTTTGGTCCGGGGCTATGGCTACACCTTC	CASGLVRGYGYTF
-	TRBJ2-1	TRBV10-3	-	TGTGCCATCAGTCCAGGAGTCGGTGAGCAGTTCTTC	CAISPGVGEQFF
-	TRBJ2-1	TRBV25-1	-	TGTGCCACCTCAAATCCGGTGGAGCAGTTCTTC	CATSNPVEQFF
-	TRBJ1-3	TRBV7-8	-	TGTGCCAGCAGCTTAGACAGAACAGGAGGAAACACCATATATTTT	CASSLDRTGGNTIYF
TRBD2	TRBJ2-7	TRBV5-1	-	TGCGCCAGCAGCTTGACTAGCGGGGGGGCCTTCACCTACGAGCAGTACTTC	CASSLTSGGAFTYEQYF
-	TRBJ2-5	TRBV7-9	-	TGTGCCACTCAGGGCCCCCCCGAGACCCAGTACTTC	CATQGPPETQYF
-	TRBJ2-1	TRBV20-1	few	TGCAGTGCTAGAGATCAGGCACTCCTCAATGAGCAGTTCTTC	CSARDQALLNEQFF
-	TRBJ1-1	TRBV20-1	-	TGCAGTGCAGAGGGCAGTTTGAACACTGAAGCTTTCTTT	CSAEGSLNTEAFF
TRBD1	TRBJ2-1	TRBV7-3	many	TGTGCCAGCAGCTCACGGGGACAGGGTAGGAATGAGCAGTTCTTC	CASSSRGQGRNEQFF